This T cell receptor (beta chain) was profiled in a study of CD4 T cells in relation to SARS-CoV-2 and coronaviruses listed by TCRdb under 2021. With respect to the entire study: A median age of around 38 years, with a range of about 20 to 75 years, was recorded for the full convalescent cohort of approximately 12 patients. Of the 12 convalescent patients, 8 were male and 4 were female, and two of the subjects were Hispanic. Using patient-derived lymphoblastoid cell lines, the shared crossreactive spike epitopes were mapped to their HLA restriction. The Adaptive Biotechnologies TCR-sequencing kit was used to sequence samples from a few pre-COVID donors and the naive versus memory experiments, whereas other data were Illumina-based. At the level of individual TCR clonotypes, the study measured memory CD4+ T cell crossreactivity between SARS-CoV-2 spike protein and common cold coronavirus spike proteins. For other donors in the study, expansion assays were sequenced with a different, Illumina-based TCR-beta assay.

DNA from uncultured naive and memory CD4+ T cells underwent immunoSEQ TCR-beta sequencing at deep resolution. As for the original processing: During preprocessing, nonproductive sequences were removed, along with CDR3s that did not begin with C, did not end with F or W, or were shorter than 7 amino acids. Cultured and uncultured naive and memory CD4+ repertoires were searched for previously identified spike- and CEF-reactive CDR3s. CDR3 homology was measured as pairwise Levenshtein distance, computed with the stringdist R package after trimming three terminal residues from each end. In its TCRdb copy, this immuneACCESS table keeps in-frame sequences only and misses some clones. Where compared with another copy, unresolved V genes explain less than half of these, and the others have no known cause. D and trimming come from the DNA, and the V and J calls and clone size come from that table. This sample is represented by 35,000 to 45,000 clones; 88% of them were singletons. The biggest ten clones account for 9.2% of the sample.

Naive and memory CD4+ T cells were separated from cryopreserved PBMCs by first enriching for CD4 and then performing EasySep naive CD4+ T cell enrichment. Ficoll-Paque PLUS gradient centrifugation was used to isolate PBMCs from either whole blood or leukapheresis product. PBMCs were either cryopreserved at -140 degrees C or used fresh in the expansion assay. The QIAamp Micro DNA Kit was used to extract genomic DNA from the CD4+ T cells. On this clone: What antigen it recognizes has not been identified. Base qualities are not provided; no much larger clone lies one nucleotide away.

V and J are truncated by 2 bases and 0 bases respectively, leaving an intervening sequence of 10 bases. The CDR3 covers 16 residues, taking in both the cysteine and the phenylalanine. The retained sequence is limited to the CDR3, 48 bases, with the frame set at the first base. Reading the germline V gene gives CDR1 MNHEY and CDR2 SVGAGI. Broad study findings and their caveats: Small numbers of patients and of tested TCRs limited the study. Since the crossreactivity analysis centred on spike protein, crossreactivity against other viral proteins was not assessed. Pre-pandemic and post-infection samples were not both contributed by any donor, so tracing of the source of pre-existing responses was limited. Sequencing naive versus memory cells indicated that the assay picks up memory recall responses, not primary responses primed during culture. Compared with monoreactive clones, crossreactive clones had significantly weaker SARS-CoV-2-driven expansion, a result consistent with antigenic imprinting. Memory CD4+ clonotypes crossrecognizing SARS-CoV-2 and at least one common cold coronavirus spike were found in roughly 59% of donors.

This receptor was obtained from an adult with COVID-19. What was sequenced was memory CD4+ T cells from PBMCs. This specimen's cell subset or site label, per the study, means: memory (non-naive) CD4+ T cells. This receptor chain uses TRBV6-5 and TRBJ2-2; the D gene is perhaps TRBD1, from 5 matching bases. Here is the DNA: TGTGCCAGCAGTTACAAAGGGGCCCCGAACACCGGGGAGCTGTTTTTT. Translated, it gives CASSYKGAPNTGELFF.